Here is one TCR beta chain with its context. The antigen this receptor binds is unknown. There are no base qualities to consult, and no much larger clone falls within one base. Other DNA sequences within the sample encode an identical CDR3. At the junction V is shortened by 5 bases and J by 0 bases, with 10 bases in between. Taken from cysteine to phenylalanine, the CDR3 has 13 residues. The DNA shown is the 39-base CDR3, in frame from base 1. CDR1 and CDR2 were assigned from the germline V gene as SQVTM and ANQGSEA. The protocol used for the library was the immunoSEQ multiplex PCR assay. In most patients, genomic DNA was isolated using the Qiagen DNeasy Blood and Tissue Kit and sent frozen to Adaptive Biotechnologies for TCR sequencing. Adaptive Biotechnologies carried out high-throughput TCR-beta CDR3 sequencing of genomic DNA for most patients. The paper's processing steps were these. TCR sequencing data were retrieved from Adaptive's ImmunoSEQ software for some 17 patients, whereas three other patients were processed with MiXCR and VDJtools. CD4 versus CD8 sorting errors were corrected by removing sequences found in both subsets at a frequency ratio below 5:1. Because the origin of CDR3 nucleotide sequences shared between donor and recipient could not be assigned, those sequences were removed. To count as alloreactive, a clone needed at least 2-fold expansion over unstimulated cells and a minimum CFSE-low frequency of 0.002% (template counts) or 0.001% (read counts). Clones were considered mappable if detected in sequenced pre-transplant spleen, lymph node, or MLR CFSE-low populations of the donor or recipient. The cumulative frequency of alloreactive clones was calculated as a percentage of all sequences, weighted by copy number. Here the immuneACCESS table is served through TCRdb, limited to in-frame sequences with V and J called. Missing clones are a known gap in these copies; in checked studies unresolved V genes cover under half, and the rest lacks a known reason. D and trimming come from the DNA, and the V and J calls and clone size come from that table. The sample table holds approximately 110,000 clones, of which 90% to 95% were seen once. The ten largest clones represent more than 0.95% of the sample.

These data are taken from a study of graft-versus-host responses after intestinal transplantation (dated by TCRdb to the early 2020s). For the study in its entirety: The transplants that recipients got were multivisceral, liver-intestinal, or isolated intestinal. Anti-thymocyte globulin induction was given to all recipients, followed by maintenance tacrolimus and steroids for 2 to 4 years. After intestinal transplantation, graft-versus-host and host-versus-graft alloreactive T cell clones in the graft, circulation and bone marrow were tracked using bulk TCR-beta CDR3 sequencing. Alloreactive clones were identified by sequencing pre-transplant mixed lymphocyte reaction products and comparing these products with unstimulated pre-transplant donor and recipient T cells. The cohort enrolled about two dozen intestinal transplant recipients, one of whom was a retransplant, and a few patients without pretransplant specimens were excluded. A peak of at least 4% donor T cells among recipient peripheral blood mononuclear cells was the definition used for donor T cell macrochimerism. Rather than being sequenced by the commercial service, samples from three later patients were sequenced in-house on an Illumina MiSeq and processed with MiXCR. Overall study results and their limits: The conclusions were limited by the relatively low number and heterogeneity of the intestinal transplant patients. In the allografts of patients with donor T cell macrochimerism, GvH to HvG T cell clonal ratios were high. GvH clones were detected in recipient bone marrow, and some appeared earlier in ileal mucosa or blood, consistent with an intestinal mucosal origin. Early after transplant, peak levels of circulating GvH clones were associated with declines in HvG clones.

The time point label on this specimen signifies: cells obtained before transplantation from donor or recipient. CD3+CD4+ and CD3+CD8+ populations were FACS-sorted from unstimulated pre-transplant donor and recipient cells taken from spleen or lymph nodes. The receptor chain draws on TRBV29-1 and TRBJ1-1; the D region possibly corresponds to TRBD1 (6 bases align). The TCR originated in a human donor who was the organ donor for an intestinal transplant. The sample was unstimulated CD8+ T cells sorted from spleen or lymph node cells, taken before transplant. The CDR3 corresponds to CSVLTGMNTEAFF. The bases are TGCAGCGTTCTGACAGGAATGAACACTGAAGCTTTCTTT. The full variable domain, completed from the reference TRBV29-1 and TRBJ1-1 proteins outside the CDR3, reads SAVISQKPSRDICQRGTSLTIQCQVDSQVTMMFWYRQQPGQSLTLIATANQGSEATYESGFVIDKFPISRPNLTFSTLTVSNMSPEDSSIYLCSVLTGMNTEAFFGQGTRLTVV.